This TCR beta chain emerged from a study of cytomegalovirus exposure and HLA in healthy donors. The wider study: Earlier findings included nearly 120 million unique TCR beta sequences obtained from some 180 million T cells.

PCR involved 60 Vbeta and 13 Jbeta primers. TCRdb's copy holds only in-frame clones and misses some; the assay was immunoSEQ multiplex PCR. This sample's table has 200,000 or so clones. On this clone: Its antigen is not known.

General observations from the study: According to a later analysis, most TCR beta chains associated with CMV appeared HLA-restricted.

The CDR3 is made up of 13 amino acids. The germline gives CDR1 SNHLY, CDR2 FYNNEI. V trimming: 8 bases; J trimming: 3 bases; junction bases outside the gene matches: 6. Donors likely had unrecorded immune exposures despite being nominally healthy when sampled. The chain couples TRBV2 to TRBJ2-5; 7 positions match TRBD1. Sequenced material: PBMCs. The TCR was taken from a boy aged 5 to 17 in good health and CMV-seronegative. The CDR3 region is CASQGDSEETQYF. The CDR3 DNA reads TGTGCCAGCCAGGGGGACAGCGAAGAGACCCAGTACTTC.